These 14 T cell receptor beta chains came from one sample sequenced in a study of shared clonotypes between healthy human individuals. Here immunoSEQ multiplex PCR was the method, and the copy in TCRdb shows in-frame clones only, minus some. The data hold around 580,000 clones, with roughly 98% observed a single time. CD45RO-negative cells were positively selected for CCR7, leaving out terminally differentiated effector memory CD45RA+ cells. The specimen sequenced was naive CD8+ T cells sorted from blood. All receptors come from a young man in good health.

The chain links TRBV9 to TRBJ1-4; D gene uncertain. Trimming shortened V by 0 bases and J by 3 bases, and 9 bases separated the two germline ends. Germline V CDR1 and CDR2: SGDLS, YYNGEE. The CDR3 extends over 15 amino acids. The CDR3 DNA is TGTGCCAGCAGCGTAGCTTCCGCAGCTAATGAAAAACTGTTTTTT. Amino acids: CASSVASAANEKLFF.

V is TRBV4-1 and J is TRBJ2-1; TRBD1 matches at 7 bases. Per germline, CDR1 MGHRA and CDR2 YSYEKL. V gave up 4 bases and J gave up 0 bases; unmatched junction bases: 6. The CDR3 covers 16 residues. The CDR3 region is CASSRRQGDSYNEQFF. DNA of the CDR3: TGCGCCAGCAGCCGTAGACAGGGTGACTCCTACAATGAGCAGTTCTTC.

Turning to this clone: The same CDR3 can be traced to other DNA sequences in this sample. This rearrangement joins TRBV29-1 to TRBJ2-7; D perhaps matches TRBD1 (6 bases). Trimming left V 6 bases short and J 1 base short, with 13 bases between. Germline V CDR1 and CDR2: SQVTM, ANQGSEA. CDR3 length equals 13 residues. CDR3 residues: CSVRTGNSYEQYF. The CDR3 bases are TGCAGCGTCAGAACAGGGAATTCCTACGAGCAGTACTTC.

The CDR3 nucleotides read TGTGCCAGCAGCCAAGACAGGGGACAGACCTTCTACGAGCAGTACTTC. Translation: CASSQDRGQTFYEQYF. The J gene is TRBJ2-7, the V gene TRBV14; 7 positions match TRBD1. CDR1 SGHDN and CDR2 FVKESK come from the germline V gene. The CDR3 is 16 amino acids. Germline trimming cut 0 bases from V and 3 bases from J; bases unmatched to any gene: 8.

The chain couples TRBV5-4 to TRBJ2-3; a possible D gene is TRBD2 (6 bases). The CDR3 covers 16 residues. With 3 bases removed from V and 4 bases from J, the gap between germline ends came to 18 bases. CDR1 SGHNT and CDR2 YYREEE come from the germline V gene (reference sequence). The CDR3 reads CASSYQGNGGSDTQYF. For the CDR3, the DNA is TGTGCCAGCAGCTATCAAGGCAACGGGGGTTCAGATACGCAGTATTTT.

The chain joins TRBV27 to TRBJ2-1; 11 nucleotides match TRBD2. Germline CDR1 reads MNHEY; CDR2 reads SMNVEV (reference sequence). This CDR3 region has 15 residues. Trimming took 6 bases from V and 6 from J; bases not matched to a gene: 7. The CDR3: CASSSGLAGSNEQFF. In DNA form, the CDR3 reads TGTGCCAGCAGCTCCGGACTAGCGGGTTCCAATGAGCAGTTCTTC.

The CDR3, as DNA: TGTGCCAGCAGCTTAGGACTAGCGGGAGGGCCCCAGTACAAACGGGCCGGCGAGCAGTACTTC. Amino acids: CASSLGLAGGPQYKRAGEQYF. The chain uses TRBV13 and TRBJ2-7, with 13 bases fitting TRBD2. Trimming cost V 0 bases and J 6 bases; bases outside gene matches: 20. The CDR3 consists of 21 residues. Germline V gene data show CDR1 as PRHDT and CDR2 as FYEKMQ (reference sequence).

CDR3 sequence reads: CASSFDGTSFYGYTF. In DNA, the CDR3 is TGCGCCAGCAGCTTTGACGGGACATCATTCTATGGCTACACCTTC. V is TRBV5-1 and J is TRBJ1-2; maybe TRBD1 (6 bases). Germline values: CDR1 SGHRS, CDR2 YFSETQ. The V end was cut by 2 bases, the J end by 4 bases, with 15 bases between. This CDR3 region has 15 residues.

The CDR3 protein is CASSLDAFLFYGYTF. DNA of the CDR3: TGTGCCAGCAGCTTGGACGCATTCCTTTTTTATGGCTACACCTTC. V is TRBV5-4 and J is TRBJ1-2, with no clear D. Germline CDR1 reads SGHNT; CDR2 reads YYREEE (reference sequence). Trimming pared 0 bases from V and 5 bases from J, leaving 14 bases between. This CDR3 has 15 residues. Combining the CDR3 with reference TRBV5-4 and TRBJ1-2 gives the whole variable domain ETGVTQSPTHLIKTRGQQVTLRCSSQSGHNTVSWYQQALGQGPQFIFQYYREEENGRGNFPPRFSGLQFPNYSSELNVNALELDDSALYLCASSLDAFLFYGYTFGSGTRLTVV.

The chain uses TRBV6-1 and TRBJ2-7; 12 nucleotides line up with TRBD2. CDR3 size: 14 residues. After removal of 3 bases from V and 6 bases from J, the junction contained 3 bases not matched to a gene. Germline lookup yields CDR1 MNHNS and CDR2 SASEGT. CDR3 in DNA: TGTGCCAGCAGTGACCGACTAGCGGGAGTCGAGCAGTACTTC. As protein: CASSDRLAGVEQYF.

The rearrangement uses TRBV25-1 and TRBJ2-3, with TRBD2 identical over 9 bases. Per the germline V gene, CDR1 is MGHDK and CDR2 is SYGVNS. This CDR3 is built from 11 residues. The V and J ends lost 8 bases and 9 bases, in that order; junction bases with no gene match: 3. DNA of the CDR3: TGTGCCAGCGCGGGAGGGGACACGCAGTATTTT. Its translation: CASAGGDTQYF.

V and J are TRBV2 and TRBJ2-1; 9 bases map to TRBD1. V trimming: 3 bases; J trimming: 0 bases; junction bases outside the gene matches: 12. This CDR3 region has 19 residues. Germline CDR1 and CDR2: SNHLY and FYNNEI. CDR3 nucleotide sequence: TGTGCCAGCAGTGAGGGGACAGGGTATGAGGAGGGCTCCTACAATGAGCAGTTCTTC. Residues: CASSEGTGYEEGSYNEQFF.

The chain joins TRBV6-5 to TRBJ2-1; 7 bases fit TRBD1. The germline V gene has CDR1 MNHEY and CDR2 SVGAGI. With V trimmed by 1 base and J by 5 bases, 2 bases remained unmatched. This CDR3 has 14 residues. In DNA form, the CDR3 reads TGTGCCAGCAGTTACTTCGGGACAGACAATGAGCAGTTCTTC. Its translation is CASSYFGTDNEQFF.

The rearrangement uses TRBV7-2 and TRBJ2-7, with 7 bases identical to TRBD1. This CDR3 is 15 amino acids long. V shed 5 bases, J shed 3 bases, and the junction held 10 bases outside the gene matches. From germline, CDR1 is SGHTA and CDR2 FQGNSA. This chain's CDR3 is CASSQEGATYYEQYF. The CDR3 nucleotides read TGTGCCAGCAGCCAAGAGGGGGCAACGTACTACGAGCAGTACTTC.